These 26 T cell receptor beta chains share one sample of origin, sequenced in a study of PD-1 blockade in classical Hodgkin lymphoma. Specified time point: cycle 4 day 1 (C4D1), after more than five weeks of nivolumab. Relapse was seen in all patients after autologous stem cell transplantation, and brentuximab vedotin exposure was variable. Clones were read by immunoSEQ multiplex PCR, and TCRdb kept only the in-frame ones, dropping some. The table lists 100,000 or so clones, approximately 89% of them singletons. Sequences were derived from peripheral blood mononuclear cells (PBMCs), sampled before the fourth cycle of nivolumab. The receptors derive from a human donor with classical Hodgkin lymphoma.

The chain employs TRBV7-9 and TRBJ2-7, with a possible D match to TRBD2 (6 bases). V lost 3 bases and J lost 3, with 12 bases in between. From germline, CDR1 is SEHNR and CDR2 FQNEAQ (reference sequence). The CDR3 totals 14 residues. The CDR3 sequence: CASSFDGSGYEQYF. The CDR3 DNA reads as TGTGCCAGCAGCTTTGACGGGAGTGGCTACGAGCAGTACTTC.

The rearrangement uses TRBV29-1 and TRBJ1-2; D is possibly TRBD1 (5 bases). Per the germline V gene, CDR1 is SQVTM and CDR2 is ANQGSEA. The CDR3 has 15 amino acids. The V gene lost 1 base and the J gene lost 4 bases, with 16 bases spanning the gap. The CDR3 region is CSVEGLATAPYGYTF. CDR3 DNA: TGCAGCGTTGAAGGGTTAGCGACAGCACCCTATGGCTACACCTTC.

The genes are TRBV5-1 and TRBJ2-1; a weak D match, TRBD1 (6 bases). This CDR3 is 14 amino acids long. V shed 0 bases and J shed 7 bases, with 11 bases lying between them. Germline V CDR1 and CDR2: SGHRS, YFSETQ. The CDR3, as DNA: TGCGCCAGCAGCTTGGCCACAGGGAATAATGAGCAGTTCTTC. Translating gives CASSLATGNNEQFF.

CDR3 residues: CASSLDPSDEQYF. The CDR3 DNA follows: TGTGCCAGCAGCTTAGACCCCTCGGACGAGCAGTACTTC. This chain connects TRBV7-9 to TRBJ2-7; the D is unclear. Trimming removed 1 base from V and 5 bases from J, with 9 bases in between. CDR3 length: 13 residues. The V gene's germline CDR1 is SEHNR and CDR2 FQNEAQ (reference sequence).

The chain recombines TRBV18 with TRBJ2-2; D gene unclear. Germline V lookup: CDR1 KGHSH, CDR2 LQKENI. Trimming removed 4 bases at V and 5 bases at J, with 11 bases between. There are 14 residues in the CDR3. The CDR3 loop reads CASSQTAQTGELFF. For the CDR3, the DNA is TGTGCCAGCTCACAAACAGCCCAAACCGGGGAGCTGTTTTTT.

The CDR3 DNA follows: TGTGCCAGCAGTGTAGCGGGAGGTCGGGGCACAGATACGCAGTATTTT. This encodes CASSVAGGRGTDTQYF. This chain connects TRBV2 to TRBJ2-3; 10 bases match TRBD2. Unmatched junction bases numbered 5, after V lost 4 bases and J lost 1 base. This CDR3 has 16 residues. In germline, CDR1 is SNHLY, CDR2 FYNNEI.

This chain links TRBV21-1 with TRBJ1-5; TRBD1 is the table's D call and was not checked against the DNA. TRBV21-1 is a documented pseudogene. CDR3 length equals 22 residues. The CDR3 sequence: CASSKVGDPAPGPTLCNQPQHF. The DNA of the CDR3 is TGTGCCAGCAGCAAAGTAGGGGATCCGGCCCCCGGACCGACCTTATGCAATCAGCCCCAGCATTTT.

The sample holds a few counts of this clone. The chain links TRBV4-3 to TRBJ2-3; 9 bases fit TRBD1. The CDR3 covers 14 residues. V shed 4 bases, J shed 4 bases, and the junction held 3 bases outside the gene matches. The germline CDR1 and CDR2 sequences are LGHNA and YSLEER. CDR3 nucleotides: TGCGCCAGCAGCCGGACAGGGGAGGCAGATACGCAGTATTTT. Amino acids: CASSRTGEADTQYF.

The V call is TRBV6-1, the J call TRBJ1-5; D gene ambiguous. This CDR3 contains 13 residues. Between the trimmed V and J ends, which lost 8 bases and 7 bases, there was a span of 15 bases. Germline V CDR1 and CDR2: MNHNS, SASEGT. CDR3: CASAVKGGQPQHF. The CDR3 DNA sequence: TGTGCCAGCGCGGTAAAGGGAGGGCAGCCCCAGCATTTT.

This chain uses TRBV7-9 with TRBJ2-3; D is possibly TRBD2 (6 bases). The CDR3 loop spans 15 amino acids. CDR1 is SEHNR and CDR2 is FQNEAQ in the germline V gene (reference sequence). Trimming stripped 4 bases from V and 2 bases from J, with 13 bases between. The CDR3 DNA sequence: TGTGCCAGCAGCTCCCTGGGAGGAACCACAGATACGCAGTATTTT. This translates into CASSSLGGTTDTQYF.

This clone was detected only once. The rearrangement links TRBV5-5 to TRBJ2-7; TRBD2 matches 8 bases. The CDR3 has 14 amino acids. V trimming: 4 bases; J trimming: 3 bases; junction bases outside the gene matches: 6. Germline V CDR1 and CDR2: SGHKS, YYEKEE (reference sequence). The CDR3 nucleotides are TGTGCCAGCAGCCGGATCGGGACTAGCTACGAGCAGTACTTC. This encodes CASSRIGTSYEQYF.

The chain employs TRBV5-1 and TRBJ1-1; D is uncertain. The CDR3 covers 13 residues. CDR1 SGHRS and CDR2 YFSETQ come from the germline V gene. V lost 4 bases to trimming and J lost 0 bases, with 7 bases between them. CDR3 residues: CASSQEMNTEAFF. CDR3 DNA sequence: TGCGCCAGCAGCCAGGAGATGAACACTGAAGCTTTCTTT.

The chain links TRBV6-1 to TRBJ1-5; 7 bases are shared with TRBD1. CDR3 size: 15 residues. J was trimmed by 0 bases and V by 4 bases; bases with no gene match: 3. In germline, CDR1 is MNHNS, CDR2 SASEGT. CDR3 in amino acids: CASSGGTDSNQPQHF. The CDR3 bases are TGTGCCAGCAGTGGAGGGACAGATAGCAATCAGCCCCAGCATTTT.

This clone was seen a handful of times. The V and J genes are TRBV10-3 and TRBJ1-1; 12 bases align to TRBD1. The CDR3 is 16 residues long. CDR1 is ENHRY, CDR2 SYGVKD, per germline. V dropped 6 bases and J dropped 5; count of bases not matched to a gene: 10. CDR3 coding DNA: TGTGCCATCAGGGGACAGGGGGCGTCCGGGAGGACTGAAGCTTTCTTT. This gives the protein CAIRGQGASGRTEAFF.

The chain carries TRBV11-2 and TRBJ1-2; possible D gene TRBD1, 6 bases. V lost 4 bases, J lost 2 bases, and 14 bases lay in between. Germline V gives CDR1 SGHAT, CDR2 FQNNGV. This CDR3 has 15 residues. The CDR3 loop reads CASSSRDILNYGYTF. As DNA, the CDR3 is TGTGCCAGCAGCTCTCGGGACATCTTGAACTATGGCTACACCTTC. Drawing the rest from reference TRBV11-2 and TRBJ1-2, the complete variable domain is EAGVAQSPRYKIIEKRQSVAFWCNPISGHATLYWYQQILGQGPKLLIQFQNNGVVDDSQLPKDRFSAERLKGVDSTLKIQPAKLEDSAVYLCASSSRDILNYGYTFGSGTRLTVV.

The rearrangement uses TRBV7-9 and TRBJ2-3; the match to TRBD1 covers 11 bases. Trimming at V came to 7 bases and at J to 4 bases, leaving 10 bases not matched to a gene. Germline lookup yields CDR1 SEHNR and CDR2 FQNEAQ (reference sequence). The CDR3 has 16 residues. The CDR3 is CASTERTGGIADTQYF. CDR3 nucleotide sequence: TGTGCCAGCACCGAACGGACAGGGGGCATCGCAGATACGCAGTATTTT. The full variable domain, its missing parts supplied by reference TRBV7-9 and TRBJ2-3, is DTGVSQNPRHKITKRGQNVTFRCDPISEHNRLYWYRQTLGQGPEFLTYFQNEAQLEKSRLLSDRFSAERPKGSFSTLEIQRTEQGDSAMYLCASTERTGGIADTQYFGPGTRLTVL.

V gene TRBV5-3 combines with J gene TRBJ1-3; D ambiguous. TRBV5-3 is sorted into the ORF group, with uncertain function. V lost 1 base, J lost 0 bases, and 14 bases lay in between. The CDR3 loop spans 17 amino acids. The DNA for the CDR3 is TGTGCCAGAAGCTTGTTCCAGTGCGTTAGCTCTGGAAACACCATATATTTT. It specifies CARSLFQCVSSGNTIYF.

The J gene is TRBJ1-1, the V gene TRBV5-5; no clear D gene. The germline V gene encodes CDR1 SGHKS and CDR2 YYEKEE (reference sequence). V lost 1 base and J 3 bases, leaving 10 bases between the germline ends. The CDR3 runs 14 residues. This chain's CDR3 is CASSLQAGDTEAFF. CDR3 sequence (DNA): TGTGCCAGCAGCTTGCAGGCCGGCGACACTGAAGCTTTCTTT. Combining the CDR3 with reference TRBV5-5 and TRBJ1-1 gives the whole variable domain DAGVTQSPTHLIKTRGQQVTLRCSPISGHKSVSWYQQVLGQGPQFIFQYYEKEERGRGNFPDRFSARQFPNYSSELNVNALLLGDSALYLCASSLQAGDTEAFFGQGTRLTVV.

This clone was recorded only once. V is TRBV28 and J is TRBJ2-7; 8 bases map to TRBD1. In germline, CDR1 is MDHEN, CDR2 SYDVKM. The CDR3 has 15 amino acids. V shed 3 bases and J 0 bases; nucleotides not matched to a gene: 4. This CDR3 reads CASSFRGPHSYEQYF. CDR3 coding DNA: TGTGCCAGCAGTTTCAGGGGGCCCCACTCCTACGAGCAGTACTTC.

This clone appeared a single time. This chain links TRBV25-1 with TRBJ2-1; TRBD1 agrees at 7 bases. The CDR3 consists of 15 residues. V dropped 7 bases and J dropped 3; count of bases not matched to a gene: 9. The V gene's germline CDR1 is MGHDK and CDR2 SYGVNS. The CDR3 sequence is CASIEGGFCYNEQFF. CDR3 DNA: TGTGCCAGCATCGAAGGGGGCTTCTGCTACAATGAGCAGTTCTTC.

V gene TRBV7-2 combines with J gene TRBJ1-5, with a weak D call TRBD1 (5 bases). Trimming took off 4 bases at V and 6 bases at J, with 10 bases between the two ends. The CDR3 runs to 13 residues. Germline V gene sequence: CDR1 SGHTA, CDR2 FQGNSA. CDR3 in DNA: TGTGCCAGCAGCTACCAGGGTCGTCAGCCCCAGCATTTT. It yields the protein CASSYQGRQPQHF.

The chain employs TRBV27 and TRBJ2-7; D may be TRBD1 or TRBD2 (5 bases each). The CDR3 spans 14 residues. Germline V lookup: CDR1 MNHEY, CDR2 SMNVEV (reference sequence). V was clipped by 1 base and J by 7 bases, with 14 bases between them. In nucleotides, the CDR3 is TGTGCCAGCAGTTTATTAGGGGACCCCCGGGAGCAGTACTTC. Amino acids: CASSLLGDPREQYF.

The chain links TRBV30 to TRBJ1-5; a possible D gene is TRBD1 (6 bases). Between the trimmed V and J ends, which lost 6 bases and 11 bases, there was a span of 14 bases. This CDR3 contains 11 residues. The germline V gene has CDR1 GTSNPN and CDR2 SVGIG (reference sequence). CDR3 sequence: CACWKGGAQHF. The CDR3 region has the DNA TGTGCCTGTTGGAAGGGGGGAGCCCAGCATTTT. The full variable domain, completed using reference TRBV30 and TRBJ1-5, is SQTIHQWPATLVQPVGSPLSLECTVEGTSNPNLYWYRQAAGRGLQLLFYSVGIGQISSEVPQNLSASRPQDRQFILSSKKLLLSDSGFYLCACWKGGAQHFGDGTRLSIL.

This chain uses TRBV4-3 with TRBJ1-1; no firm D call. The V and J ends lost 0 bases and 4 bases respectively, with 18 bases between them. The CDR3 is 17 residues long. Germline values: CDR1 LGHNA, CDR2 YSLEER. In DNA form, the CDR3 reads TGCGCCAGCAGCCAAGAACTAGGCATCCCAAGGAGCACTGAAGCTTTCTTT. Amino acids: CASSQELGIPRSTEAFF.

V and J are TRBV6-6 and TRBJ2-1; D uncertain. This CDR3 spans 14 amino acids. V shed 0 bases and J shed 2 bases, with 5 bases lying between them. From germline, CDR1 is MNHNY and CDR2 SVGAGI (reference sequence). The CDR3 nucleotides are TGTGCCAGCAGTTACTCGTCAGCCTACAATGAGCAGTTCTTC. It translates to CASSYSSAYNEQFF.

The CDR3 region has the DNA TGCGCCAGCAGCCAAGTGCGACAGGGGAGAGGCTACACCTTC. It codes for CASSQVRQGRGYTF. The chain joins TRBV4-1 to TRBJ1-2; 8 bases align to TRBD1. V shed 1 base and J 8 bases; nucleotides not matched to a gene: 6. The germline gives CDR1 MGHRA, CDR2 YSYEKL. The CDR3 sequence is 14 residues long.